Listed below are T cell receptor beta chains from one sample, sequenced in a study of T cell responses to AZD1222 COVID-19 vaccine. Profiled with immunoSEQ multiplex PCR; TCRdb holds only in-frame clones, not every one. This table holds more than 130,000 clones, roughly nine tenths found once. The sequences come from peripheral blood, collected on day 0 of AZD1222 vaccination. All receptors derive from an adult in good health. Both conserved end residues are part of each CDR3. The D gene is left open where the match is weak. Expanded clones get a size class; other rows say once, few or many, or leave the size out.

TRBV29-1,TRBJ1-1,14,TRBD1,NA,TGCAGCGCTACCGACAGGGGCTGGGGCACTGAAGCTTTCTTT,CSATDRGWGTEAFF
TRBV9,TRBJ2-7,14,NA,NA,TGTGCCAGCAGCGTTGGGCCCGGGGCCTACGAGCAGTACTTC,CASSVGPGAYEQYF
TRBV2,TRBJ2-7,14,NA,NA,TGTGCCAGCAGGCCCTGGGGGGCGGCCTACGAGCAGTACTTC,CASRPWGAAYEQYF
TRBV7-6,TRBJ1-2,14,TRBD1,NA,TGTGCCAGCAGCTTAGGCCAGGGGGCTCGAGGCTACACCTTC,CASSLGQGARGYTF
TRBV25-1,TRBJ2-1,15,NA,NA,TGTGCCAGCAGTGAATCCCTCGGGCTCTCAAATGAGCAGTTCTTC,CASSESLGLSNEQFF
TRBV6-5,TRBJ2-4,12,NA,NA,TGTGCCAGCACCGGGACGGCAAGCATTCAGTACTTC,CASTGTASIQYF
TRBV30,TRBJ2-3,13,NA,NA,TGTGCCTGGAGTGGAGATGGCACAGATACGCAGTATTTT,CAWSGDGTDTQYF
TRBV21-1,TRBJ2-1,14,NA,once,TGTGCCAGCAGCCTGGGACAGGGGCGTAATGAGCAGTTCTTC,CASSLGQGRNEQFF
TRBV6-2/TRBV6-3,TRBJ1-1,14,TRBD1,NA,TGTGCCAGCAGTACCGGGACAGAGGTCACTGAAGCTTTCTTT,CASSTGTEVTEAFF
TRBV5-8,TRBJ1-4,15,NA,once,TGTGCCAGCAGCCCATATGAGGGACTCAATGAAAAACTGTTTTTT,CASSPYEGLNEKLFF
TRBV9,TRBJ1-4,13,NA,NA,TGTGCCAGCAGCACAACCGAGGGTGAAAAACTGTTTTTT,CASSTTEGEKLFF
TRBV5-1,TRBJ2-1,16,TRBD2,NA,TGCGCCAGCAGCTTCGTAGCGGGAGTTACCTACAATGAGCAGTTCTTC,CASSFVAGVTYNEQFF
TRBV5-4,TRBJ1-6,15,TRBD1,NA,TGTGCCAGCAGCTTGGTAGGGACAGTAAATTCACCCCTCCACTTT,CASSLVGTVNSPLHF
TRBV30,TRBJ2-7,14,NA,NA,TGTGCCTGGAGTCTGGGACGGGAAAGGGACGAGCAGTACTTC,CAWSLGRERDEQYF
TRBV9,TRBJ1-1,14,NA,NA,TGTGCCAGCAGCGTAGGTATGGTTAACACTGAAGCTTTCTTT,CASSVGMVNTEAFF
TRBV20-1,TRBJ1-1,10,NA,NA,TGCAGTGGGGGTGACACTGAAGCTTTCTTT,CSGGDTEAFF
TRBV2,TRBJ2-1,15,TRBD1,NA,TGTGCCAGCAGAACCGGGACAGGGCCTCTCCATGAGCAGTTCTTC,CASRTGTGPLHEQFF
TRBV5-4,TRBJ2-5,14,NA,once,TGTGCCAGCAGCTTGCAAGGCAGAAAAGAGACCCAGTACTTC,CASSLQGRKETQYF
TRBV5-1,TRBJ2-7,16,TRBD1,NA,TGCGCCAGCACCTGGACAGGCCCTCCTAGCTCCTACGAGCAGTACTTC,CASTWTGPPSSYEQYF
TRBV2,TRBJ2-5,14,NA,NA,TGTGCCAGCAGTGAAGCCGGCAGCCAAGAGACCCAGTACTTC,CASSEAGSQETQYF
TRBV3-1/TRBV3-2,TRBJ1-3,16,NA,NA,TGTGCCAGCAGCCAAGGCGTCAGGAGTACCGGAAACACCATATATTTT,CASSQGVRSTGNTIYF
TRBV5-1,TRBJ2-3,14,NA,few,TGCGCCAGCAGCTTGGTAGGGTTCACAGATACGCAGTATTTT,CASSLVGFTDTQYF
TRBV7-9,TRBJ2-7,14,TRBD1,NA,TGTGCCAGCAGCTCCGGACAGGGGAACTACGAGCAGTACTTC,CASSSGQGNYEQYF
TRBV5-1,TRBJ2-3,15,TRBD1,NA,TGCGCCAGCAGCTTACGGACAGGGTCGGCAGATACGCAGTATTTT,CASSLRTGSADTQYF
TRBV5-1,TRBJ2-2,18,TRBD2,NA,TGCGCCAGCAGCTTGGGGGCCGCGACTAGCGGGAGAACCGGGGAGCTGTTTTTT,CASSLGAATSGRTGELFF
TRBV27,TRBJ2-1,13,NA,NA,TGTGCCAGCCGCGTCCAGCCTTACAATGAGCAGTTCTTC,CASRVQPYNEQFF
TRBV2,TRBJ2-7,16,NA,NA,TGTGCCAGCAGTGAATGGGTAGCCCTCCCACCGGGCGAGCAGTACTTC,CASSEWVALPPGEQYF
TRBV11-3,TRBJ1-1,12,NA,NA,TGTGCCAGCAGCTTAGTTAGTGGGGGAGCTTTCTTT,CASSLVSGGAFF
TRBV15,TRBJ2-7,16,NA,NA,TGTGCCACCAGCGCCCCGAATGACAGACCAGCCTACGAGCAGTACTTC,CATSAPNDRPAYEQYF
TRBV12-3/TRBV12-4,TRBJ1-2,13,NA,NA,TGTGCCAGCAGTCCCCCGGGGAACTATGGCTACACCTTC,CASSPPGNYGYTF
TRBV30,TRBJ1-1,16,TRBD1,NA,TGTGCCTGGAGAAGGAGGGGGACAGGGGTTTTCGCTGAAGCTTTCTTT,CAWRRRGTGVFAEAFF
TRBV5-4,TRBJ2-1,14,NA,few,TGTGCCAGCAGCTTGGAGGGGATCCTCAATGAGCAGTTCTTC,CASSLEGILNEQFF
TRBV27,TRBJ1-1,17,TRBD1,NA,TGTGCCAGCAGTTTTCGGAAGGGGACAGCCGAGAACACTGAAGCTTTCTTT,CASSFRKGTAENTEAFF
TRBV9,TRBJ1-6,15,NA,NA,TGTGCCAGCAGCGTAGGTGGGGCGCCTAATTCACCCCTCCACTTT,CASSVGGAPNSPLHF
TRBV7-8,TRBJ1-3,15,TRBD1,NA,TGTGCCAGCAGCTCAGACAGGGCGAGGGGAAACACCATATATTTT,CASSSDRARGNTIYF
TRBV29-1,TRBJ2-2,15,NA,few,TGCAGCGTTGCACGGGCTCCTGAGAACACCGGGGAGCTGTTTTTT,CSVARAPENTGELFF
TRBV19,TRBJ1-1,14,TRBD1,NA,TGTGCCAGTAGTGCAACTCAGGGGGGCACTGAAGCTTTCTTT,CASSATQGGTEAFF
TRBV19,TRBJ2-6,18,TRBD1,NA,TGTGCCAGTAGTGAACCCCGGGACAGGGGACCCGGGGCCAACGTCCTGACTTTC,CASSEPRDRGPGANVLTF
TRBV6-5,TRBJ1-6,14,NA,NA,TGTGCCAGCAGGCCAACAGCGAGTAATTCACCCCTCCACTTT,CASRPTASNSPLHF
TRBV5-6,TRBJ1-3,14,NA,once,TGTGCCAGCAGCTACCAGAGCTCTGGAAACACCATATATTTT,CASSYQSSGNTIYF
TRBV6-6,TRBJ1-1,16,NA,NA,TGTGCCAGCAGTTACTCGCGGGGGCGTGAGGACACTGAAGCTTTCTTT,CASSYSRGREDTEAFF
TRBV10-3,TRBJ2-1,16,TRBD1,NA,TGTGCCATCAGTGAACAGGGACAGGGGGCAAGCAATGAGCAGTTCTTC,CAISEQGQGASNEQFF
TRBV7-2,TRBJ1-1,11,NA,NA,TGTGCCAGCAGCTTTAGACAGGAAGCTTTCTTT,CASSFRQEAFF
TRBV7-2,TRBJ2-3,19,TRBD2,NA,TGTGCCAGCAGCTTAGATGTTCCCGGACTAGCGGGGATTCGGGATACGCAGTATTTT,CASSLDVPGLAGIRDTQYF
TRBV7-2,TRBJ2-1,19,NA,few,TGTGCCAGCAGCTTAGAGGGGGCTGCGCGGGGCTACTCCTACAATGAGCAGTTCTTC,CASSLEGAARGYSYNEQFF
TRBV5-6,TRBJ1-1,18,NA,NA,TGTGCCAGCAGCGCCGAAGGTTTATTGTTTCTGGAGAACACTGAAGCTTTCTTT,CASSAEGLLFLENTEAFF
TRBV10-2,TRBJ1-6,14,NA,NA,TGCGCCAGCAGTGAATCAATGCGGAATTCACCCCTCCACTTT,CASSESMRNSPLHF
TRBV20-1,TRBJ1-2,11,NA,NA,TGCAGTGCCCCGACCCTCTATGGCTACACCTTC,CSAPTLYGYTF